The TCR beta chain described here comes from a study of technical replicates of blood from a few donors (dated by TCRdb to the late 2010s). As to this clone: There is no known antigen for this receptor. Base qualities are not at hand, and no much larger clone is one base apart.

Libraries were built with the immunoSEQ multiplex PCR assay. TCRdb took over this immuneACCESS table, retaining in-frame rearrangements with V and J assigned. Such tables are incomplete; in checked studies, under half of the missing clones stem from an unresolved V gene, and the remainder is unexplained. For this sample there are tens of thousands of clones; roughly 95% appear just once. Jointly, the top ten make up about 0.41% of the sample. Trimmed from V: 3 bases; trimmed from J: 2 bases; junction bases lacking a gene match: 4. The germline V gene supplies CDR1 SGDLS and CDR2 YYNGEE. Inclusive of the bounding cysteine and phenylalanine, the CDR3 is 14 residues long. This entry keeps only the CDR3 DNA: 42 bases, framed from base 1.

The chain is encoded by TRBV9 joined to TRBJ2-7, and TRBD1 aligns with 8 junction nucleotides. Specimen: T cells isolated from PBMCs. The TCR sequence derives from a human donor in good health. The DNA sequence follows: TGTGCCAGCAGCGAGGGGGGACAGGCCTACGAGCAGTACTTC. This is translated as CASSEGGQAYEQYF.